This TCR beta chain was captured by sequencing in a study of PD-L1 blockade in urothelial cancer. Study information: Analyses used blood from 3 weeks (second dose) and 6 weeks after treatment start. T cells were recovered from blood samples at a median of roughly 150,000.

J lost 5 bases, V lost 3 bases, and 5 bases had no gene match. Looked up from germline, CDR1 is LNHDA and CDR2 is SQIVND (reference sequence). The CDR3 has 15 amino acids. Time point: peripheral blood 6 weeks after treatment start. Only in-frame clones appear in the TCRdb table, and some are missing; sequencing was by immunoSEQ multiplex PCR. The sample gives over 70,000 clones, roughly 83% of which show up once; approximately 8.4% is in the top ten. Findings and caveats of the study: Where pretreatment blood TCR clonality fell below the median, better survival was predicted.

In regard to this clone: The antigen remains unidentified.

The source is a man between 65 and 85 years old with urothelial cancer. Sequenced material: PBMCs, taken around atezolizumab (anti-PD-L1) treatment. The rearrangement links TRBV19 to TRBJ2-2, with 8 positions matching TRBD1. The CDR3 bases are TGTGCCAGTAGTATGGTCAGGGGGCCGACCGGGGAGCTGTTTTTT. This gives the protein CASSMVRGPTGELFF.